This TCR beta chain stems from a study of shared clonotypes between healthy human individuals. Study summary: CD4 naive cells filled three plates per donor, CD4 memory three, CD8 naive two and CD8 memory one.

Findings of the study overall: When naive CD4 clonotypes were compared across a few donors, around 5% were shared.

In regard to this clone: Its antigen remains unidentified.

Sequenced by immunoSEQ multiplex PCR; TCRdb stores in-frame clones only, minus some. The sample holds some 1.5 million clones; about 98% are singletons and the top ten take roughly 0.42%. Between the trimmed V and J ends, which lost 5 bases and 0 bases, there was a span of 15 bases. The germline V gene has CDR1 KGHSH and CDR2 LQKENI. The CDR3 spans 16 residues. This sequence was found in a man in his thirties or forties in good health. Sample: naive CD4+ T cells sorted from blood. The subset: CD45RA+ positively selected. The J gene is TRBJ2-3, the V gene TRBV18; a possible D gene is TRBD2 (5 bases). The CDR3 here is CASSYQIPGSTDTQYF. In DNA form, the CDR3 reads TGTGCCAGCTCATACCAGATACCGGGGAGCACAGATACGCAGTATTTT.